This T cell receptor (beta chain) is drawn from a study of tumor and adjacent non-tumor tissue in lung cancer. Study-wide context: Stage I to III disease affected roughly 10 men and roughly 5 women aged about 31 to 76. General study findings and limits: Tumor repertoires had a smaller top 100 clone share than normal lung.

The library came from three nested PCR rounds adapted from ARM-PCR protocols. MiXCR, run by TCRdb on the multiplex PCR reads, gives a single entry per CDR3 protein. Of around 99,000 distinct CDR3 sequences in the sample, 60% to 70% are singletons; the top ten hold roughly 19%. This sample's RNA came from whole unsorted tissue. More than 3 cm separated this lung sample from the edge of the tumor. Remarks on this clonotype: Its antigen is not known. At one of its ends the junction is not consistent with the germline gene, which may arise from a read error.

CDR3 length: 18 residues. Germline V CDR1 and CDR2: SEHNR, FQNEAQ (reference sequence). The chain uses TRBV7-9 and TRBJ2-7; a weak D match, TRBD1 (5 bases). The sequence came from a man aged 60 to 75 with non-small cell lung cancer. Sequencing was carried out using distant non-tumor lung tissue. CDR3 nucleotide sequence: TGTGCCAACAGCCAAGGCGGCACAGGCAGGCTACCATTTTACGAGCAGTACTTC. Protein: CANSQGGTGRLPFYEQYF.